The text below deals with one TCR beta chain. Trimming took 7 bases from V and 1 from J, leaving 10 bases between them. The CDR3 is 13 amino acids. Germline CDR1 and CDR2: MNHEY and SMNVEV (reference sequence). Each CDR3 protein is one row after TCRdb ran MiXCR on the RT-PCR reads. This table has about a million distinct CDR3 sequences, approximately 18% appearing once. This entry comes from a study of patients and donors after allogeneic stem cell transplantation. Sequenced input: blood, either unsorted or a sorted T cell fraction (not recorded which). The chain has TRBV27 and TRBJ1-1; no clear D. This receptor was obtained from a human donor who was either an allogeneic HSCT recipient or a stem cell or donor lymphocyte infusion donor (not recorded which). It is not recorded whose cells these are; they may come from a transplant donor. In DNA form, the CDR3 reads TGTGCCAGCACGGGTCGTAGGAACACTGAAGCTTTCTTT. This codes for CASTGRRNTEAFF.